This T cell receptor (beta chain) was identified in a study of cytomegalovirus exposure and HLA in healthy donors. Study-wide findings and caveats: TCR sequences were mostly rare, though some public TCRs occurred in many donors.

A word on this clone: The antigen remains undetermined.

J lost 5 bases, V lost 4 bases, and 10 bases had no gene match. This CDR3 spans 16 amino acids. Germline V lookup: CDR1 SGHRS, CDR2 YFSETQ. It was with 60 Vbeta and 13 Jbeta primers that the PCR ran. Profiling relied on immunoSEQ multiplex PCR, and the TCRdb table lists in-frame clones only, not all of them. The sample includes 160,000 or so clones, 84% of them seen just once. This chain links TRBV5-1 with TRBJ2-1; 9 bases are shared with TRBD1. The receptor's source is a man aged 45-60 years in good health and CMV-seropositive. The sequencing sample was made of PBMCs. The CDR3 DNA is TGCGCCAGCAGCCCTGGGACAGGGATCATTGACAATGAGCAGTTCTTC. Translated, it gives CASSPGTGIIDNEQFF. The whole variable domain, remainder taken from reference TRBV5-1 and TRBJ2-1, is KAGVTQTPRYLIKTRGQQVTLSCSPISGHRSVSWYQQTPGQGLQFLFEYFSETQRNKGNFPGRFSGRQFSNSRSEMNVSTLELGDSALYLCASSPGTGIIDNEQFFGPGTRLTVL.